This TCR beta chain was identified during a study of high-grade serous ovarian cancer treatment subgroups. Overall study findings and caveats: CDR1 and CDR2 were left unanalyzed; analyses focused on CDR3. Bulk tumor TCR sequencing gave no spatial information.

About this clone: The antigen is undetermined.

Only in-frame clones appear in the TCRdb table, and some are missing; sequencing was by immunoSEQ multiplex PCR. Of 5,000 or so clones listed, 55% to 75% were seen once; the top ten hold approximately 15%. Tumor tissue was taken before any definitive surgery or chemotherapy was given. Per the germline V gene, CDR1 is MGHDK and CDR2 is SYGVNS. The V gene lost 5 bases and the J gene lost 2 bases, with 20 bases spanning the gap. This CDR3 region has 17 residues. This clonotype originated in a human donor with high-grade serous ovarian cancer. The chain is built from TRBV25-1 and TRBJ2-3; the D is unclear. Specimen: tumor tissue. CDR3 sequence reads: CASSPTTVILSTDTQYF. CDR3 bases: TGTGCCAGCAGTCCCACGACCGTAATCCTCTCCACAGATACGCAGTATTTT.